A single sample gave rise to the 12 T cell receptor beta chains below, sequenced in a study of T cell responses to AZD1222 COVID-19 vaccine. This table comes from immunoSEQ multiplex PCR, and its TCRdb copy is limited to in-frame clones, with some not included. Counted here are 150,000 to 200,000 clones, over 85% occurring once; the ten biggest clones make up around 3.6%. The source was peripheral blood, collected 28 days after the second dose of the MenACWY control vaccine. Receptors were obtained from an adult who received the MenACWY meningococcal vaccine as a control.

The chain combines TRBV6-5 with TRBJ1-5, with TRBD1 as a possible D gene (5 bases). Trimming cost V 6 bases and J 5 bases, with 17 bases left between them. There are 15 residues in the CDR3. Germline V lookup: CDR1 MNHEY, CDR2 SVGAGI. DNA for the CDR3: TGTGCCAGCAGGGGCCTTCAGGGAGGGGATCAGCCCCAGCATTTT. Residues: CASRGLQGGDQPQHF.

This rearrangement joins TRBV7-3 to TRBJ1-6, with D unclear. The CDR3 runs 12 residues. V shed 3 bases and J shed 7 bases, with 4 bases lying between them. From germline, CDR1 is SGHTA and CDR2 FQGTGA. The chain's CDR3 is CASSFENSPLHF. CDR3 bases: TGTGCCAGCAGCTTCGAGAATTCACCCCTCCACTTT.

The chain uses TRBV5-8 and TRBJ1-1; D is unresolved. V lost 3 bases and J 4 bases, leaving 16 bases between the germline ends. CDR1 and CDR2 from the germline V gene are SGHTS and YDEGEE. The CDR3 covers 15 residues. The CDR3 nucleotides are TGTGCCAGCAGCTGGAGAGGACTGACGTCCACTGAAGCTTTCTTT. Amino acids: CASSWRGLTSTEAFF.

This clone was found many times. In DNA, the CDR3 is TGCGCCAGCAGCTTGGCGCCTCCAGCGAACACTGAAGCTTTCTTT. It specifies CASSLAPPANTEAFF. The rearrangement uses TRBV5-1 and TRBJ1-1; D unresolved. CDR3 size: 15 residues. V lost 0 bases and J lost 1, with 10 bases in between. Germline CDR1 and CDR2: SGHRS and YFSETQ.

The genes are TRBV7-9 and TRBJ1-3; unclear D gene. There are 15 residues in the CDR3. CDR1 is SEHNR, CDR2 FQNEAQ, per germline (reference sequence). The V gene lost 5 bases and the J gene lost 4 bases, with 15 bases spanning the gap. For the CDR3, the DNA is TGTGCCAGCAGCCAAATCGTCGACGGCGGAAACACCATATATTTT. It translates to CASSQIVDGGNTIYF.

Here the CDR3 DNA reads TGTGCCAGCTCACCAGTGGGGAAATCGCCGTTTGGAGGGGCCAACGTCCTGACTTTC. Translated: CASSPVGKSPFGGANVLTF. The gene calls are TRBV18 and TRBJ2-6; D is uncertain. This CDR3 is built from 19 residues. The V gene's germline CDR1 is KGHSH and CDR2 LQKENI. Trimming took off 2 bases at V and 4 bases at J, with 21 bases between the two ends.

The J gene is TRBJ1-2, the V gene TRBV4-2; no clear D gene. The CDR3 extends over 15 amino acids. The V end was cut by 0 bases, the J end by 4 bases, with 12 bases between. The germline V gene has CDR1 LGHNA and CDR2 YNFKEQ. For the CDR3, the DNA is TGTGCCAGCAGCCAAGAGACGGCAGCTCCCTATGGCTACACCTTC. Amino acid sequence: CASSQETAAPYGYTF.

The chain joins TRBV7-9 to TRBJ1-4; no reliable D call. CDR3 length: 13 residues. From germline, CDR1 is SEHNR and CDR2 FQNEAQ (reference sequence). Trimming took off 5 bases at V and 13 bases at J, with 17 bases between the two ends. CDR3 DNA: TGTGCCAGCAGCCCGGGTGCAGACATTAGACTGTTTTTT. It codes for CASSPGADIRLFF.

The genes are TRBV10-3 and TRBJ2-7; D possibly uses TRBD1 or TRBD2 (5 bases each). CDR1 is ENHRY, CDR2 SYGVKD, per germline. The CDR3 runs to 17 residues. The germline V and J ends were trimmed by 4 bases and 1 base, with 20 bases remaining between them. The CDR3 reads CAISVSQTGTASYEQYF. CDR3 coding DNA: TGTGCCATCAGTGTTTCTCAGACCGGGACGGCGTCCTACGAGCAGTACTTC.

The chain links TRBV5-6 to TRBJ1-5; D call uncertain. Germline V lookup: CDR1 SGHDT, CDR2 YYEEEE. The germline V and J ends were trimmed by 0 bases and 0 bases, with 1 base remaining between them. The CDR3 spans 13 residues. The chain's CDR3 is CASSLGSNQPQHF. Here the CDR3 DNA reads TGTGCCAGCAGCTTGGGTAGCAATCAGCCCCAGCATTTT.

The genes are TRBV3-1 (or the pseudogene TRBV3-2) and TRBJ1-1, with 7 bases aligning to TRBD1. The CDR3 sequence is 14 residues long. V lost 5 bases to trimming and J lost 7 bases; unmatched junction nucleotides: 10. In germline, CDR1 is LGHDT, CDR2 YNNKEL (reference sequence). Written as DNA, the CDR3 is TGTGCCAGCAGCAGCCACGACAGGGTAGGTGAAGCTTTCTTT. Its translation is CASSSHDRVGEAFF.

This chain links TRBV29-1 with TRBJ2-1; possibly TRBD2 for D (5 bases). V dropped 7 bases and J dropped 1 base, with 14 bases sitting between them. The CDR3 consists of 14 residues. The germline gives CDR1 SQVTM, CDR2 ANQGSEA. The CDR3 DNA reads as TGCAGCGCCGGAAGACCGGGGTCCTACAATGAGCAGTTCTTC. Translation gives CSAGRPGSYNEQFF.